This TCR beta chain was sequenced in a study of CD8 T cells in Susac syndrome. Study conclusions and caveats: Only a relatively small number of individuals were included in the TCR sequencing and HLA analysis.

Comment on this clonotype: Its matching antigen is unknown.

Random hexamers were used to reverse transcribe the RNA input (about 0.5 to 1 ug). A multiplex approach, immunoSEQ multiplex PCR, amplified TCR beta CDR3 across 54 Vbeta and 13 Jbeta. TCRdb fed the immunoSEQ multiplex PCR reads into MiXCR, producing one record per CDR3 protein. The table includes around 170,000 distinct CDR3 sequences, 85% to 95% detected once. Material: CD8+ T cells from PBMCs. The TCR comes from a human donor with multiple sclerosis.

The CDR3 DNA sequence: TGTGCCAGCAGTTTTGTGCCGGGTTTTGCGGGAGCATACAATGAGCAGTTCTTC. It is translated as CASSFVPGFAGAYNEQFF. The gene calls are TRBV6-5 and TRBJ2-1; 7 bases map to TRBD2. Germline V lookup: CDR1 MNHEY, CDR2 SVGAGI. This CDR3 has 18 residues. The trim removed 4 bases at V and 4 bases at J, leaving 16 bases unmatched.